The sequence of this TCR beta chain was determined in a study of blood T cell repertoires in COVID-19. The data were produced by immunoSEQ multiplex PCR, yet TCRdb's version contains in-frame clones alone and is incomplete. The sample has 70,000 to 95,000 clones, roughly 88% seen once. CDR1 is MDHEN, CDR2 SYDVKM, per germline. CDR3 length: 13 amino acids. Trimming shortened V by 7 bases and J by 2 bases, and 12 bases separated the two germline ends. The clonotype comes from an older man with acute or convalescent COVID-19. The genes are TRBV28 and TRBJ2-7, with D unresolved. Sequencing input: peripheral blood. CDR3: CASTSTATYEQYF. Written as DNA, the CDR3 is TGTGCCAGCACCTCAACTGCGACCTACGAGCAGTACTTC.